The 9 T cell receptor beta chains below all came from one sample that was sequenced in a study of cytomegalovirus exposure and HLA in healthy donors. The PCR contained 60 Vbeta and 13 Jbeta primers. Profiled with immunoSEQ multiplex PCR; TCRdb holds only in-frame clones, not every one. The sample lists more than 150,000 clones, about 88% occurring once. Sequencing was carried out using PBMCs. The source is a young woman in good health and CMV-seronegative.

This chain joins TRBV4-1 and TRBJ2-1; 10 nucleotides agree with TRBD1. The germline CDR1 and CDR2 sequences are MGHRA and YSYEKL. The CDR3 covers 17 residues. After removal of 0 bases from V and 6 bases from J, the junction contained 8 bases not matched to a gene. This CDR3 is CASSQDVRQGALNEQFF. The CDR3 nucleotides read TGCGCCAGCAGCCAAGATGTTCGACAGGGGGCCCTCAATGAGCAGTTCTTC.

On this clone itself: The same CDR3 arises from other DNA sequences in this sample as well. The chain has TRBV5-1 and TRBJ2-7; TRBD1 matches 10 bases. Germline V gene sequence: CDR1 SGHRS, CDR2 YFSETQ. V lost 4 bases and J lost 2; bases outside the gene matches: 3. The CDR3 loop spans 14 amino acids. The CDR3 bases are TGCGCCAGCAGCCTAGGACAGGGGGCCTACGAGCAGTACTTC. Translating gives CASSLGQGAYEQYF.

A note on this clone: Other DNA sequences in this sample translate to the same CDR3. V is TRBV28 and J is TRBJ2-7; D gene uncertain. CDR1 and CDR2 from the germline V gene are MDHEN and SYDVKM. Trimming took off 3 bases at V and 1 base at J, with 4 bases between the two ends. The CDR3 sequence is 12 residues long. CDR3 sequence: CASSFSSYEQYF. CDR3 nucleotides: TGTGCCAGCAGTTTTTCGTCCTACGAGCAGTACTTC. Filled out from reference TRBV28 and TRBJ2-7, the complete variable domain reads DVKVTQSSRYLVKRTGEKVFLECVQDMDHENMFWYRQDPGLGLRLIYFSYDVKMKEKGDIPEGYSVSREKKERFSLILESASTNQTSMYLCASSFSSYEQYFGPGTRLTVT.

The chain is built from TRBV2 and TRBJ2-3; the D gene is possibly TRBD1 (6 bases). V shed 6 bases and J shed 6 bases, with 25 bases lying between them. This CDR3 has 17 residues. The germline V gene has CDR1 SNHLY and CDR2 FYNNEI. The CDR3 spells CASSDTFQGPRVDTQYF. DNA of the CDR3: TGTGCCAGCAGCGACACCTTTCAGGGGCCCCGGGTGGATACGCAGTATTTT. Variable domain in full (rest from reference TRBV2 and TRBJ2-3): EPEVTQTPSHQVTQMGQEVILRCVPISNHLYFYWYRQILGQKVEFLVSFYNNEISEKSEIFDDQFSVERPDGSNFTLKIRSTKLEDSAMYFCASSDTFQGPRVDTQYFGPGTRLTVL.

The chain joins TRBV6-1 to TRBJ2-7, with 8 positions matching TRBD2. Germline CDR1 is MNHNS and CDR2 is SASEGT. CDR3 size: 16 residues. Unmatched junction bases numbered 7, after V lost 0 bases and J lost 3 bases. The CDR3: CASSEALRGGRYEQYF. The CDR3 DNA follows: TGTGCCAGCAGTGAAGCGCTTCGGGGGGGACGCTACGAGCAGTACTTC.

The V and J genes are TRBV19 and TRBJ2-7, with TRBD1 matching 8 bases. The V segment lost 6 bases and the J segment 2 bases; nucleotides outside the gene matches: 6. Germline V gene lookup returns CDR1 LNHDA and CDR2 SQIVND (reference sequence). This CDR3 spans 14 amino acids. DNA for the CDR3: TGTGCCAGTAGCCGGACAGGGACCCCCTACGAGCAGTACTTC. It specifies CASSRTGTPYEQYF.

The rearrangement joins TRBV2 to TRBJ2-5, with TRBD1 matching 7 bases. Germline-derived CDR1 and CDR2 are SNHLY and FYNNEI. The V and J ends lost 2 bases and 7 bases, in that order; junction bases with no gene match: 10. This CDR3 has 15 amino acids. The CDR3 here is CASSERGRELGTQYF. CDR3 sequence (DNA): TGTGCCAGCAGTGAAAGGGGGCGAGAGCTGGGGACCCAGTACTTC.

This clone appeared a few times. The genes are TRBV7-2 and TRBJ1-5; the D gene is possibly TRBD1 (5 bases). The CDR3 is 12 amino acids. Germline V gives CDR1 SGHTA, CDR2 FQGNSA. V gave up 1 base and J gave up 7 bases, with 5 bases separating them. CDR3 in DNA: TGTGCCAGCAGCTTAGGGGGCCAGCCCCAGCATTTT. Protein product: CASSLGGQPQHF.

This clone ranks as medium-sized. The rearrangement links TRBV27 to TRBJ1-2; 8 bases fit TRBD1. The germline gives CDR1 MNHEY, CDR2 SMNVEV (reference sequence). The CDR3 runs 15 residues. The V gene end was trimmed by 5 bases and the J gene end by 6 bases; junction bases not matched to a gene: 11. The CDR3 region has the DNA TGTGCCAGCAGTCAATTAGGACAGGGAAGGAATGGCTACACCTTC. It translates to CASSQLGQGRNGYTF.